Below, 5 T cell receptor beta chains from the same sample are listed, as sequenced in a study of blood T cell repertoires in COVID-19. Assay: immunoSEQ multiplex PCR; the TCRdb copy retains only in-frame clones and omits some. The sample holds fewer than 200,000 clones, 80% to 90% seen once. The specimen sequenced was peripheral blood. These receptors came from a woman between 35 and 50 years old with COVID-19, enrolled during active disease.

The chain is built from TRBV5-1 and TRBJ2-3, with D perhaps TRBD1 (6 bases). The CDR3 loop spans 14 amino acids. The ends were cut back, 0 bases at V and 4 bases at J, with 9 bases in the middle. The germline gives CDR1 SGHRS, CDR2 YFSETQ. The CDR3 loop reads CASSLEGGSDTQYF. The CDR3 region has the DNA TGCGCCAGCAGCTTGGAAGGGGGTTCAGATACGCAGTATTTT.

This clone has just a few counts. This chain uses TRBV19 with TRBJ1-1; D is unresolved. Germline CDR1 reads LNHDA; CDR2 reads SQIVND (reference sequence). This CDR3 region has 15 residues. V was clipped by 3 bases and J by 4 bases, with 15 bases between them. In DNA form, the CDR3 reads TGTGCCAGTAGTATGGAGGGTGGGGTCAGCACTGAAGCTTTCTTT. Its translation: CASSMEGGVSTEAFF.

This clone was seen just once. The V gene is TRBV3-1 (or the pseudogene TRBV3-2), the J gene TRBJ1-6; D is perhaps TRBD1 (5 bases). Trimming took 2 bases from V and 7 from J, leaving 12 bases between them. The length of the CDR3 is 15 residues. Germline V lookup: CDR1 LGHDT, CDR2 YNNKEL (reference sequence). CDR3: CASSQSRGGNSPLHF. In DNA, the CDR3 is TGTGCCAGCAGCCAAAGCCGGGGGGGAAATTCACCCCTCCACTTT.

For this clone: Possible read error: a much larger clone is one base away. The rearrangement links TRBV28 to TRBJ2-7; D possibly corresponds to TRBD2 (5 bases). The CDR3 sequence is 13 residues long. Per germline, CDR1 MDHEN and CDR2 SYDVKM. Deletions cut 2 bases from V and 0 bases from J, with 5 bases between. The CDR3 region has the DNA TGTGCCAGCAGTTTAACTAGCTCCTACGAGCAGTACTTC. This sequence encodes CASSLTSSYEQYF. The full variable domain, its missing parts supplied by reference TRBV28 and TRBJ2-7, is DVKVTQSSRYLVKRTGEKVFLECVQDMDHENMFWYRQDPGLGLRLIYFSYDVKMKEKGDIPEGYSVSREKKERFSLILESASTNQTSMYLCASSLTSSYEQYFGPGTRLTVT.

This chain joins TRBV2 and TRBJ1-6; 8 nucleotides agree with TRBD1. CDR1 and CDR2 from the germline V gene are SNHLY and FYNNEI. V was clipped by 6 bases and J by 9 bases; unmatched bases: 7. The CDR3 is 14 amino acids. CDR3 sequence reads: CASSPGTGGSPLHF. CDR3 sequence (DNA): TGTGCCAGCAGCCCCGGAACAGGGGGTTCACCCCTCCACTTT.